Listed here are 12 T cell receptor beta chains from one sample, sequenced in a study of identical twins. TCRdb recomputed calls from the 5' RACE reads with MiXCR, one row per CDR3 protein. The table includes around 340,000 distinct CDR3 sequences, about 9% detected once. Specimen: naive T cells sorted from blood. These receptors were collected from a woman aged 45 to 65 in good health.

This clonotype was seen repeatedly, ten times or more. The rearrangement joins TRBV5-1 to TRBJ2-1; no clear D. V was pared by 0 bases and J by 9 bases, with 13 bases between. This CDR3 has 14 residues. The germline gives CDR1 SGHRS, CDR2 YFSETQ. In DNA form, the CDR3 reads TGCGCCAGCAGCTTGGATGTTTTGCTGAGTGAGCAGTTCTTC. Translation: CASSLDVLLSEQFF.

This clonotype appeared a few times. V and J are TRBV20-1 and TRBJ2-3; TRBD2 aligns across 14 bases. CDR1 is DFQATT, CDR2 SNEGSKA, per germline (reference sequence). The junction had 8 bases not matched to a gene; V was cut back by 6 bases and J by 3 bases. CDR3 size: 16 residues. The CDR3 loop reads CSASSGTSGRTDTQYF. The CDR3 region has the DNA TGCAGTGCCAGCAGCGGGACTAGCGGGAGAACAGATACGCAGTATTTT.

In this sample, this clonotype turned up a few times. This chain joins TRBV28 and TRBJ1-2; 8 bases line up with TRBD1. This CDR3 has 16 residues. Germline V lookup: CDR1 MDHEN, CDR2 SYDVKM. Trimming cost V 4 bases and J 2 bases; bases outside gene matches: 9. CDR3 protein: CASSYHRQGANYGYTF. The CDR3, as DNA: TGTGCCAGCAGTTACCACCGGCAGGGGGCAAACTATGGCTACACCTTC.

At least ten counts were recorded for this clonotype. The chain has TRBV12-3 or TRBV12-4 and TRBJ2-7; D possibly corresponds to TRBD1 (6 bases). The CDR3 sequence is 14 residues long. With 5 bases removed from V and 2 bases from J, the gap between germline ends came to 13 bases. CDR3 residues: CASSKNRVTYEQYV. The CDR3 nucleotides are TGTGCCAGCAGTAAAAACAGGGTTACCTACGAGCAGTACGTC.

This clonotype was counted many times. This sequence joins TRBV20-1 and TRBJ1-1, with TRBD1 matching over 10 bases. Germline V gene lookup returns CDR1 DFQATT and CDR2 SNEGSKA (reference sequence). V trimming: 6 bases; J trimming: 1 base; junction bases outside the gene matches: 8. The CDR3 sequence is 15 residues long. Written as DNA, the CDR3 is TGCAGTGCATCCGGGACAGGGGTCGCGAACACTGAAGCTTTCTTT. It translates to CSASGTGVANTEAFF.

A few counts support this clonotype. The genes are TRBV4-1 and TRBJ2-7, with D perhaps matching TRBD2 (6 bases). Trimming stripped 7 bases from V and 0 bases from J, with 13 bases between. Germline V CDR1 and CDR2: MGHRA, YSYEKL. The CDR3 sequence is 14 residues long. The CDR3 DNA reads as TGCGCCAGCAAAGGAGGGCAGAGCTCCTACGAGCAGTACTTC. It is translated as CASKGGQSSYEQYF.

This clonotype showed up many times. The rearrangement joins TRBV5-1 to TRBJ1-1; possible D gene TRBD1, 6 bases. CDR1 and CDR2 from the germline V gene are SGHRS and YFSETQ. V dropped 0 bases and J dropped 5 bases, with 14 bases sitting between them. CDR3 length: 15 residues. CDR3 in DNA: TGCGCCAGCAGCTTGGAGGGGGGGCGCCGGACTGAAGCTTTCTTT. It specifies CASSLEGGRRTEAFF.

This clonotype was counted many times. The chain joins TRBV5-1 to TRBJ2-1; D unclear. The V and J ends lost 1 base and 6 bases respectively, with 5 bases between them. In germline, CDR1 is SGHRS, CDR2 YFSETQ. The CDR3 extends over 12 amino acids. Here the CDR3 DNA reads TGCGCCAGCAGCTTGTACCCCAATGAGCAGTTCTTC. This translates into CASSLYPNEQFF. Full variable domain (outside the CDR3, taken from reference TRBV5-1 and TRBJ2-1): KAGVTQTPRYLIKTRGQQVTLSCSPISGHRSVSWYQQTPGQGLQFLFEYFSETQRNKGNFPGRFSGRQFSNSRSEMNVSTLELGDSALYLCASSLYPNEQFFGPGTRLTVL.

The rearrangement joins TRBV9 to TRBJ2-6; weak D call: TRBD1 (5 bases). CDR1 and CDR2 (germline): SGDLS, YYNGEE. Trimming took off 3 bases at V and 5 bases at J, with 15 bases between the two ends. This CDR3 contains 16 residues. CDR3 nucleotide sequence: TGTGCCAGCAGCGCTTTTCGGCAGGGCTGGGCCAACGTCCTGACTTTC. Translated, it gives CASSAFRQGWANVLTF.

This clonotype was recorded at least ten times. V usage is TRBV25-1 and J usage is TRBJ2-3; D uncertain. Trimming took off 4 bases at V and 4 bases at J, with 0 bases between the two ends. This CDR3 has 10 residues. From germline, CDR1 is MGHDK and CDR2 SYGVNS. The CDR3 sequence: CASSADTQYF. The CDR3 DNA is TGTGCCAGCAGTGCAGATACGCAGTATTTT.

This clonotype was found many times. V gene TRBV18 combines with J gene TRBJ2-5; 11 bases match TRBD1. The germline V gene has CDR1 KGHSH and CDR2 LQKENI. Trimming cost V 4 bases and J 5 bases; bases outside gene matches: 0. CDR3 length: 13 residues. CDR3 bases: TGTGCCAGCTCACGGGACAGGGGGGAGACCCAGTACTTC. It codes for CASSRDRGETQYF. The whole variable domain, remainder taken from reference TRBV18 and TRBJ2-5, is NAGVMQNPRHLVRRRGQEARLRCSPMKGHSHVYWYRQLPEEGLKFMVYLQKENIIDESGMPKERFSAEFPKEGPSILRIQQVVRGDSAAYFCASSRDRGETQYFGPGTRLLVL.

V and J are TRBV11-2 and TRBJ2-1; 7 bases match TRBD2. Germline V gene data show CDR1 as SGHAT and CDR2 as FQNNGV. V was clipped by 0 bases and J by 5 bases; unmatched bases: 7. The CDR3 totals 16 residues. The CDR3 coding sequence is TGTGCCAGCAGCTTAGACCTGTCTAGCGGTAACAATGAGCAGTTCTTC. Protein product: CASSLDLSSGNNEQFF.